Below are 14 T cell receptor beta chains sequenced from a single sample in a study of blood T cell repertoires in COVID-19. Profiled with immunoSEQ multiplex PCR; TCRdb holds only in-frame clones, not every one. The data contain over 250,000 clones, roughly 85% of them singletons. The material sequenced was peripheral blood. Source of these receptors: a human donor in a cohort sampled during active COVID-19.

The chain employs TRBV9 and TRBJ2-3; 8 bases are a match to TRBD2. V trimming: 2 bases; J trimming: 6 bases; junction bases outside the gene matches: 5. Germline CDR1 reads SGDLS; CDR2 reads YYNGEE. This CDR3 has 14 amino acids. CDR3 protein: CASSVAGGSDTQYF. The CDR3 DNA sequence: TGTGCCAGCAGCGTTGCGGGAGGATCGGATACGCAGTATTTT.

The V and J genes are TRBV4-1 and TRBJ2-7; D perhaps matches TRBD2 (5 bases). Trimming left V 4 bases short and J 2 bases short, with 12 bases between. The CDR3 is made up of 14 amino acids. Germline V lookup: CDR1 MGHRA, CDR2 YSYEKL. The DNA for the CDR3 is TGCGCCAGCAGCCCGCGGACTGATCCCTACGAGCAGTACTTC. This sequence encodes CASSPRTDPYEQYF.

The chain combines TRBV4-3 with TRBJ1-5, with 7 bases matching TRBD1. The CDR3 spans 17 residues. The germline V gene encodes CDR1 LGHNA and CDR2 YSLEER. V was clipped by 2 bases and J by 4 bases; unmatched bases: 11. DNA for the CDR3: TGCGCCAGCAGCCAAACAAATGTGGGACAGAGAAATCAGCCCCAGCATTTT. Translation: CASSQTNVGQRNQPQHF.

The chain joins TRBV28 to TRBJ1-5, with a weak D call TRBD1 (6 bases). Germline CDR1 reads MDHEN; CDR2 reads SYDVKM. This CDR3 contains 12 residues. Between the trimmed V and J ends, which lost 10 bases and 4 bases, there was a span of 11 bases. The CDR3 spells CATRTANQPQHF. The DNA of the CDR3 is TGTGCCACCCGGACAGCTAATCAGCCCCAGCATTTT.

This chain connects TRBV5-1 to TRBJ2-1; TRBD1 matches at 8 bases. CDR1 is SGHRS and CDR2 is YFSETQ in the germline V gene. V lost 2 bases and J lost 7; bases outside the gene matches: 14. This CDR3 is 17 amino acids long. CDR3 bases: TGCGCCAGCAGCTTACTGACCGGGACAGGTGCGGGGAATGAGCAGTTCTTC. Its protein product is CASSLLTGTGAGNEQFF. Full variable domain (outside the CDR3, taken from reference TRBV5-1 and TRBJ2-1): KAGVTQTPRYLIKTRGQQVTLSCSPISGHRSVSWYQQTPGQGLQFLFEYFSETQRNKGNFPGRFSGRQFSNSRSEMNVSTLELGDSALYLCASSLLTGTGAGNEQFFGPGTRLTVL.

This clone was found once. This chain links TRBV11-2 with TRBJ2-3, with TRBD2 matching over 9 bases. Germline trimming cut 5 bases from V and 3 bases from J; bases unmatched to any gene: 9. The CDR3 sequence is 16 residues long. Germline V CDR1 and CDR2: SGHAT, FQNNGV. The CDR3 DNA reads as TGTGCCAGCAGCCGCCCTCGTAGCGGGAGAACAGATACGCAGTATTTT. Protein: CASSRPRSGRTDTQYF.

The chain couples TRBV3-1 (or the pseudogene TRBV3-2) to TRBJ1-1; 11 nucleotides line up with TRBD1. CDR1 is LGHDT and CDR2 is YNNKEL in the germline V gene (reference sequence). CDR3 length: 13 amino acids. The V segment lost 4 bases and the J segment 10 bases; nucleotides outside the gene matches: 5. CDR3 sequence (DNA): TGTGCCAGCAGCCTATCCGGGACAGGGGGAGCTTTCTTT. Amino acid sequence: CASSLSGTGGAFF.

The V and J genes are TRBV7-2 and TRBJ1-3; TRBD1 might be the D (6 bases). This CDR3 is built from 15 residues. Deletions cut 1 base from V and 2 bases from J, with 9 bases between. CDR1 and CDR2 (germline): SGHTA, FQGNSA. This chain's CDR3 is CASSLVWGPGNTIYF. In DNA, the CDR3 is TGTGCCAGCAGCTTAGTGTGGGGGCCTGGAAACACCATATATTTT.

About this clone: Germline and junction disagree at one end, which may indicate a read error. The genes are TRBV5-5 and TRBJ2-1; D gene ambiguous. CDR3 length: 12 amino acids. CDR1 and CDR2 from the germline V gene are SGHKS and YYEKEE (reference sequence). The CDR3 bases are TGTGCCAGCAGCTACCCCTCTAGAGAGCGGTTCTTC. Translation gives CASSYPSRERFF.

V is TRBV15 and J is TRBJ1-5; D is unresolved. V lost 0 bases and J lost 1, with 4 bases in between. The CDR3 spans 14 residues. The germline V gene encodes CDR1 LNHNV and CDR2 YYDKDF (reference sequence). The CDR3 reads CATSRERSNQPQHF. The CDR3 DNA is TGTGCCACCAGCAGAGAACGGAGCAATCAGCCCCAGCATTTT.

This chain connects TRBV27 to TRBJ1-5, with D maybe TRBD1 (6 bases). The CDR3 contains 13 residues. The germline CDR1 and CDR2 sequences are MNHEY and SMNVEV (reference sequence). Trimming shortened V by 5 bases and J by 6 bases, and 11 bases separated the two germline ends. The CDR3 nucleotides are TGTGCCAGCAGTGGGGGCCCGGGTCAGCCCCAGCATTTT. This sequence encodes CASSGGPGQPQHF.

This clone has only a few counts. The chain recombines TRBV9 with TRBJ2-7; D gene ambiguous. V lost 2 bases and J 2 bases, leaving 11 bases between the germline ends. The CDR3 has 14 residues. The V gene's germline CDR1 is SGDLS and CDR2 YYNGEE. The CDR3 is CASSVDSRAYEQYF. CDR3 coding DNA: TGTGCCAGCAGCGTGGATTCTAGAGCCTACGAGCAGTACTTC.

The chain recombines TRBV6-2 or TRBV6-3 with TRBJ2-2, with 9 nucleotides matching TRBD2. The germline V gene has CDR1 MNHEY and CDR2 SVGEGT. V trimming: 6 bases; J trimming: 4 bases; junction bases outside the gene matches: 9. This CDR3 contains 16 residues. The CDR3 DNA is TGTGCCAGCAGCACTATTAGCGGGAGCGTCACCGGGGAGCTGTTTTTT. It translates to CASSTISGSVTGELFF.

This clone was counted only a few times. Other DNA sequences in the sample encode the same CDR3. The J gene is TRBJ1-2, the V gene TRBV18; 10 bases line up with TRBD1. The CDR3 is 14 residues long. Unmatched junction bases numbered 1, after V lost 3 bases and J lost 3 bases. Germline V gives CDR1 KGHSH, CDR2 LQKENI. The CDR3 reads CASSPGTGDYGYTF. Here the CDR3 DNA reads TGTGCCAGCTCACCCGGGACAGGGGACTATGGCTACACCTTC.